This TCR beta chain emerged from a study of control samples from healthy donors and cancer patients (TCRdb year 2020). The library was made by the immunoSEQ multiplex PCR assay. TCRdb holds this immuneACCESS table with in-frame rearrangements only. Some clones are missing; in checked studies, unresolved V genes explain under half, and the rest has no known cause. Across this sample there are 100,000 or so clones, with 80% to 90% seen only once. Together, the top ten hold roughly 13% of the sample. CDR1 and CDR2, looked up from the germline V gene, are SGHTA and FQGNSA. The CDR3 covers 15 residues, taking in both the cysteine and the phenylalanine. Kept here is only the CDR3 DNA, which spans 45 bases and is read in frame from base 1. V trim: 1 base; J trim: 9 bases; unmatched bases: 3. A remark on this clone: Which antigen it targets is not known. Within one base of it there is no much larger clone, and no base qualities were kept. The sample has other DNA sequences that encode this CDR3 too.

The sequencing sample was made of blood. The rearrangement combines TRBV7-2 with TRBJ2-1; 13 junctional bases match TRBD2. This receptor was obtained from a woman aged 45-59 years in good health. The DNA sequence reads TGTGCCAGCAGCTTAGAACTAGCGGGAGGGGGTGAGCAGTTCTTC. Protein translation: CASSLELAGGGEQFF.